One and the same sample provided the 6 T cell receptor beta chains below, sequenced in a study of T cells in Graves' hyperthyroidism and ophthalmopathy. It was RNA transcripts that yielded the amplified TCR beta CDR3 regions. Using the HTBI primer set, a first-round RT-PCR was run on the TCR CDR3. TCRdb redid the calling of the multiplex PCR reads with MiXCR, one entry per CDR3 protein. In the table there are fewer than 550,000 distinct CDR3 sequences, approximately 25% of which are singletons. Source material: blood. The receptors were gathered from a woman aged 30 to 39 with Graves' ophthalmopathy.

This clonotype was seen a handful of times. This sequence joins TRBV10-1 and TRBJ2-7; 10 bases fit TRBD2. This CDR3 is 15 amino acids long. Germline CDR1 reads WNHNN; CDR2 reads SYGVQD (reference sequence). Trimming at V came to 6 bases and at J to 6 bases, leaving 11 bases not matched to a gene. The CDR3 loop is CASRSGRAMIGEQYF. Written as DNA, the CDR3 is TGCGCCAGCAGAAGCGGGAGGGCCATGATTGGCGAGCAGTACTTC.

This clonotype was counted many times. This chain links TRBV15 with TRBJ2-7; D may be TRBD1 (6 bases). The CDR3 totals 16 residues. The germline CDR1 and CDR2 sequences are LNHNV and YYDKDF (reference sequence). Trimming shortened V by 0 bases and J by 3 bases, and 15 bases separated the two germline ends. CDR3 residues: CATSRDLPSGDYEQYF. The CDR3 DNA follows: TGTGCCACCAGCAGAGACCTTCCCTCAGGGGACTACGAGCAGTACTTC.

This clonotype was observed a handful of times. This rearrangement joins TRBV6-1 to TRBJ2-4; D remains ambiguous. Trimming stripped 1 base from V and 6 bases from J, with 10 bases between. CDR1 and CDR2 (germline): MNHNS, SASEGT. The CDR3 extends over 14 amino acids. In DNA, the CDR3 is TGTGCCAGCAGTGAAGAGTGGCTTAGAAACATTCAGTACTTC. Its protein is CASSEEWLRNIQYF.

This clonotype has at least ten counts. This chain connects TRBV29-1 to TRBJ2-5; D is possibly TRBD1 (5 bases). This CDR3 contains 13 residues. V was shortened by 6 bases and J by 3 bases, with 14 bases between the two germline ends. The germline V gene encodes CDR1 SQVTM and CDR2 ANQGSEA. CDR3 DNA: TGCAGCGTGACAGTCTGGTCCAAAGAGACCCAGTACTTC. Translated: CSVTVWSKETQYF.

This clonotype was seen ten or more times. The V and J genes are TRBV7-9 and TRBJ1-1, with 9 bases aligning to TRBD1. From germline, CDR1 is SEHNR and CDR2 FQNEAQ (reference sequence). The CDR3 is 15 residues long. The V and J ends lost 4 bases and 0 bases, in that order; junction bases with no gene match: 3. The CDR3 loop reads CASSSGTGMNTEAFF. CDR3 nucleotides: TGTGCCAGCAGCTCCGGGACAGGGATGAACACTGAAGCTTTCTTT.

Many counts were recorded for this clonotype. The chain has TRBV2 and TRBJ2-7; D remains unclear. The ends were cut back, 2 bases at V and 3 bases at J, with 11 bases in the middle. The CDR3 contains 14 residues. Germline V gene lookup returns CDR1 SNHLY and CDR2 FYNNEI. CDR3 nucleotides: TGTGCCAGCAGTGAACTAGACCAAGACTACGAGCAGTACTTC. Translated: CASSELDQDYEQYF.